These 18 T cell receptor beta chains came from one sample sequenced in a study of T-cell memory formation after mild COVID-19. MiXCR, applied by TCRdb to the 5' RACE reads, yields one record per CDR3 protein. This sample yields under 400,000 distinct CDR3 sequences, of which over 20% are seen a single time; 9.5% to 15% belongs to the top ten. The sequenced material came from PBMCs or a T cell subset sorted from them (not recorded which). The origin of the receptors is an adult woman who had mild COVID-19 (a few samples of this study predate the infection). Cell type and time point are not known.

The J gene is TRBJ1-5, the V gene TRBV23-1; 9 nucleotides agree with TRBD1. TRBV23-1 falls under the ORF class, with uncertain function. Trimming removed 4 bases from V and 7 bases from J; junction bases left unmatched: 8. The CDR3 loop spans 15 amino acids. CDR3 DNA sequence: TGCGCCAGCAGTCGATTGGACAGGGGCAGACAGCCCCAGCATTTT. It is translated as CASSRLDRGRQPQHF.

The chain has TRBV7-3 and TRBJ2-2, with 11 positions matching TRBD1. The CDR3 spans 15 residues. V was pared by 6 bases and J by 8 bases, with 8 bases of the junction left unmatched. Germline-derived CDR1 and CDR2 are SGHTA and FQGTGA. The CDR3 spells CASSPDRGRGGELFF. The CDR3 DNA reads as TGTGCCAGCAGTCCGGACAGGGGGCGTGGAGGGGAGCTGTTTTTT.

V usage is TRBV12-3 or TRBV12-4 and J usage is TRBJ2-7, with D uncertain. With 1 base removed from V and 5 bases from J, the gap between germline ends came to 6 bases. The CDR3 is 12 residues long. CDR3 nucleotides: TGTGCCAGCAGTTTAGGGTCTGACGAGCAGTACTTC. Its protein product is CASSLGSDEQYF.

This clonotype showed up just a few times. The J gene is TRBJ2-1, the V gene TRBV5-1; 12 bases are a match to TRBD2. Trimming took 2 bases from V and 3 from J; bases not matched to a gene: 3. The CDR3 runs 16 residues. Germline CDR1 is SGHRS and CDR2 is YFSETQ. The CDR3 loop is CASSLPTSGSYNEQFF. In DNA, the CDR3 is TGCGCCAGCAGCTTACCGACTAGCGGGAGCTACAATGAGCAGTTCTTC. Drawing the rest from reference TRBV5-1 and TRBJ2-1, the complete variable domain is KAGVTQTPRYLIKTRGQQVTLSCSPISGHRSVSWYQQTPGQGLQFLFEYFSETQRNKGNFPGRFSGRQFSNSRSEMNVSTLELGDSALYLCASSLPTSGSYNEQFFGPGTRLTVL.

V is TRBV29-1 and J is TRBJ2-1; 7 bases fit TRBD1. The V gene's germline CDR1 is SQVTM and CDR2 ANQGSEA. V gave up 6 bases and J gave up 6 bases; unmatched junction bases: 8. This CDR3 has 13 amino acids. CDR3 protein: CSVPTGSRNEQFF. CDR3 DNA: TGCAGCGTCCCGACAGGGTCACGCAATGAGCAGTTCTTC.

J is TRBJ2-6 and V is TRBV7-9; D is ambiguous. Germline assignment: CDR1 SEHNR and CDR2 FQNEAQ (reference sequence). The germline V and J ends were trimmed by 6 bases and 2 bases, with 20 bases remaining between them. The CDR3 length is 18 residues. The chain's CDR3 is CASRTPGSSGPGANVLTF. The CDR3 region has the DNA TGTGCCAGCAGAACTCCCGGGTCTTCCGGGCCTGGGGCCAACGTCCTGACTTTC.

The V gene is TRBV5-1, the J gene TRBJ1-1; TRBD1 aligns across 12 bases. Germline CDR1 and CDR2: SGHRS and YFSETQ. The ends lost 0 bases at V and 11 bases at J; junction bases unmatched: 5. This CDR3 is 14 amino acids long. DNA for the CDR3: TGCGCCAGCAGCTTGGAGGGGACAGGGGGCTGGGCTTTCTTT. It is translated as CASSLEGTGGWAFF.

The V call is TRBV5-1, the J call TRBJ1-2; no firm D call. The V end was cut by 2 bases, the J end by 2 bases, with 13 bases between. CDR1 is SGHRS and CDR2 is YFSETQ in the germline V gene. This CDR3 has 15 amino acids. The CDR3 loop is CASSFGQTGNYGYTF. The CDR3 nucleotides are TGCGCCAGCAGCTTCGGTCAAACGGGAAACTATGGCTACACCTTC.

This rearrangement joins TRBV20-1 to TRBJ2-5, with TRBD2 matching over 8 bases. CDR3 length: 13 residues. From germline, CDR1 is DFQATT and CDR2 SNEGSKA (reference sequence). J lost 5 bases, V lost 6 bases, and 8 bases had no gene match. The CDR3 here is CSAESGSHETQYF. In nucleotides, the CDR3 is TGCAGTGCCGAGAGCGGGAGTCACGAGACCCAGTACTTC.

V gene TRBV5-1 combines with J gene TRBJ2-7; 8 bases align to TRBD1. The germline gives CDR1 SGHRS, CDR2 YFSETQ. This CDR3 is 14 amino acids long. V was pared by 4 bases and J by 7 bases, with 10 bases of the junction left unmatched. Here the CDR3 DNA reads TGCGCCAGCAGCAAAGACAGGGGCCCCAGAGAGCAGTACTTC. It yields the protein CASSKDRGPREQYF.

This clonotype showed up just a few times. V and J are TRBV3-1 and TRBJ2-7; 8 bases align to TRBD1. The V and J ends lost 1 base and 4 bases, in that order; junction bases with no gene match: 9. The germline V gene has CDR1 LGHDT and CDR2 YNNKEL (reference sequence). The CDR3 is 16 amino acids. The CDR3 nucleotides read TGTGCCAGCAGCCAAGTCTTAGGACAGGGTTCATACGAGCAGTACTTC. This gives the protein CASSQVLGQGSYEQYF.

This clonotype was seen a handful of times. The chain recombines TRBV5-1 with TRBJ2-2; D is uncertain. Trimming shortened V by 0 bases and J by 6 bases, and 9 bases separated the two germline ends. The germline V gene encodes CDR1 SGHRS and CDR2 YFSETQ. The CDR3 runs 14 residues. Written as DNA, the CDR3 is TGCGCCAGCAGCTTGGAGGCTTTCCCCGGGGAGCTGTTTTTT. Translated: CASSLEAFPGELFF.

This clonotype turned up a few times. The CDR3 sequence is CASSQGMKRGLYNEQFF. The CDR3 region has the DNA TGTGCCAGCAGCCAAGGCATGAAGCGGGGGCTTTACAATGAGCAGTTCTTC. The chain is built from TRBV7-9 and TRBJ2-1; 8 nucleotides match TRBD2. Losses at the gene ends were 5 bases for V and 4 bases for J; bases not matched to a gene: 13. This CDR3 is built from 17 residues. CDR1 and CDR2 (germline): SEHNR, FQNEAQ (reference sequence).

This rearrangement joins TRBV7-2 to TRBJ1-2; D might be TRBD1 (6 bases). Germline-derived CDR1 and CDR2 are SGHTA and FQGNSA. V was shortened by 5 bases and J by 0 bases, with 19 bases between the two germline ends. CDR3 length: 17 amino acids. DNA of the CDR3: TGTGCCAGCAGCCTCGCGGACGGGACACCAACTAACTATGGCTACACCTTC. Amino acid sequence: CASSLADGTPTNYGYTF.

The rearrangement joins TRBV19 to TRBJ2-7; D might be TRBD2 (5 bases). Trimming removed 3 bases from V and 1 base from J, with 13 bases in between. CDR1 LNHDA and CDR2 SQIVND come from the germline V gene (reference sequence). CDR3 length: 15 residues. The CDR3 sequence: CASSIIAHVSYEQYF. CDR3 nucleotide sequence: TGTGCCAGTAGTATCATAGCGCACGTTTCCTACGAGCAGTACTTC.

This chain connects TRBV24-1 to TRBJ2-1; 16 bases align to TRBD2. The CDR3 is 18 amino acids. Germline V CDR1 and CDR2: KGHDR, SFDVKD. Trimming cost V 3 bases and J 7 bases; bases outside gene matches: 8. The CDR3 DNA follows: TGTGCCACCAGTGATGCGGGACTAGCGGGAGGGCATAGGAATGAGCAGTTCTTC. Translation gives CATSDAGLAGGHRNEQFF.

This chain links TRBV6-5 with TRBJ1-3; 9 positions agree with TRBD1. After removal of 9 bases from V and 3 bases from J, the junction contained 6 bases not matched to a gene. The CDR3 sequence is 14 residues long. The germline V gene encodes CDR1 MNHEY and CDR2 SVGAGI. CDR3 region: CASHTGGVGNTIYF. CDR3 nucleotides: TGTGCCAGTCATACAGGGGGCGTTGGAAACACCATATATTTT.

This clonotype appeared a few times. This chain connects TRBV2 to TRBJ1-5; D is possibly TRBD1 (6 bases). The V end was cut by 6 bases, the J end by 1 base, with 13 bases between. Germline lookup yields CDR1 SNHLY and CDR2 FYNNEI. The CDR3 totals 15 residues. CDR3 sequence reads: CASSEQGSSNQPQHF. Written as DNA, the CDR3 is TGTGCCAGCAGCGAACAGGGCTCGAGCAATCAGCCCCAGCATTTT.